This is a list of T cell receptor beta chains from one sample in a study of CD8 T cells in ankylosing spondylitis. TCRdb reprocessed the 5' RACE reads via MiXCR and lists one record per CDR3 protein. The sample contains about 160,000 distinct CDR3 sequences, around 45% of which appear only once. Sequencing input: synovial fluid, either unsorted or a sorted T cell fraction (not recorded which). These receptors originate from a male donor with ankylosing spondylitis. Each CDR3 is given with its conserved first and last residue. A D gene is named only where the DNA matches it firmly. Some rows have no size entry. The others give once, few or many, or a class for an expanded clone.

>TRBV6-2/TRBV6-3|-|TRBJ1-5|-
TGTGCCAGCAGTTACTCGTTCCAGCCTTTTGATCAGCCCCAGCATTTT
CASSYSFQPFDQPQHF
>TRBV4-1|few|TRBJ2-3|TRBD2
TGCGCCAGCAGCCAAGAATGGCTAGCGGGGTACACAGATACGCAGTATTTT
CASSQEWLAGYTDTQYF
>TRBV9|-|TRBJ2-5|TRBD2
TGTGCCAGCAGCGTCGGACTAGCGGAAGAGACCCAGTACTTC
CASSVGLAEETQYF
>TRBV6-4|few|TRBJ2-2|TRBD1
TGTGCCAGCAGTGAACAGGGGAGCACCGGGGAGCTGTTTTTT
CASSEQGSTGELFF
>TRBV2|-|TRBJ1-2|TRBD1
TGTGCCAGCTTTCCAGGGGGGTCTGCGAACTATGGCTACACCTTC
CASFPGGSANYGYTF
>TRBV12-3/TRBV12-4|few|TRBJ2-7|-
TGTGCCAGCACCCTAAGAGGGATCGGCCACGAGCAGTACTTC
CASTLRGIGHEQYF
>TRBV12-3/TRBV12-4|few|TRBJ1-5|TRBD1
TGTGCCAGCAGTACCGCCCAGGGGGAGGGTCAGCCCCAGCATTTT
CASSTAQGEGQPQHF
>TRBV5-1|-|TRBJ2-3|-
TGCGCCAGCAGGCAGGGCGCGGATACGCAGTATTTT
CASRQGADTQYF
>TRBV12-3/TRBV12-4|-|TRBJ2-3|TRBD2
TGTGCCAGCAGTTTTATAGCGGGGGCCACAGATACGCAGTATTTT
CASSFIAGATDTQYF
>TRBV6-1|-|TRBJ2-3|-
TGTGCCAGCAGTGAGTGGGGGGGGGCCACAGATACGCAGTATTTT
CASSEWGGATDTQYF
>TRBV28|-|TRBJ2-7|TRBD2
TGTGCCAGCAGTTTACCGGGGGGAGGGCCTACCTACGAGCAGTACTTC
CASSLPGGGPTYEQYF
>TRBV5-1|-|TRBJ1-2|-
TGCGCCAGCAGCTTGCAGGGCCTTTACACCTTC
CASSLQGLYTF
>TRBV28|few|TRBJ2-3|TRBD1
TGTGCCAGCAGTGTGACAGGGGGTAGCACAGATACGCAGTATTTT
CASSVTGGSTDTQYF
>TRBV28|-|TRBJ2-1|-
TGTGCCAGCAATTGGATAAGCTCCTACAATGAGCAGTTCTTC
CASNWISSYNEQFF
>TRBV12-3/TRBV12-4|once|TRBJ1-2|-
TGTGCCAGCAGTTTAGCTGGCCGGGGGCCATATGGCTACACCTTC
CASSLAGRGPYGYTF
>TRBV4-3|many|TRBJ2-2|TRBD2
TGCGCCAGCAGCCAAGAAGACATGGGACTAGCGAGTCGGGAGCTGTTTTTT
CASSQEDMGLASRELFF
>TRBV20-1|few|TRBJ2-1|-
TGCAGTGCCCACCCGAGAGGGGACAATGAGCAGTTCTTC
CSAHPRGDNEQFF
>TRBV7-2|-|TRBJ2-7|-
TGTGCCAGCAGCGCCACTCCCTGGGGCCTCCCCTACGAGCAGTACTTC
CASSATPWGLPYEQYF
>TRBV7-8|-|TRBJ2-5|-
TGTGCCAGCAGCTTAAGGACCCAGTACTTC
CASSLRTQYF
>TRBV7-9|-|TRBJ1-1|TRBD1
TGTGCCAGCAGCTACGACACCGCAGGGGGATGGACTGAAGCTTTCTTT
CASSYDTAGGWTEAFF
>TRBV27|-|TRBJ2-3|TRBD2
TGTGCCAGCTCCCTGGGCGGGAGGCGTACAGATACGCAGTATTTT
CASSLGGRRTDTQYF
>TRBV14|few|TRBJ2-7|TRBD2
TGTGCCAGCAGCCAAGATCGGCCGGGACTAGCGAGATTCTACGAGCAGTACTTC
CASSQDRPGLARFYEQYF
>TRBV29-1|-|TRBJ2-1|-
TGCAGCGCCCTGGGCGGACAGAATGTGGTCGATGAGCAGTTCTTC
CSALGGQNVVDEQFF
>TRBV7-6|once|TRBJ1-1|-
TGTGCCAGCAGCTTAGGCGGAGGGGGGACTGAAGCTTTCTTT
CASSLGGGGTEAFF
>TRBV7-9|-|TRBJ1-1|-
TGTGCCAGCAGCAGGGTGCGGAGGACTGAAGCTTTCTTT
CASSRVRRTEAFF
>TRBV25-1|-|TRBJ1-1|-
TGTGCCAGCAGACTGGGCTTTACGAACACTGAAGCTTTCTTT
CASRLGFTNTEAFF
>TRBV3-1|few|TRBJ2-7|TRBD1
TGTGCCAGCAGCCAATGGCCCGGGACAGATTACGAGCAGTACTTC
CASSQWPGTDYEQYF
>TRBV5-1|-|TRBJ1-6|TRBD1
TGCGCCAGCAGCTTATCACAGGGGCATAATTCACCCCTCCACTTT
CASSLSQGHNSPLHF
>TRBV9|few|TRBJ1-6|-
TGTGCCAGCAGCGTAGGCTATAATTCACCCCTCCACTTT
CASSVGYNSPLHF
>TRBV14|-|TRBJ2-5|-
TGTGCCAGCAGCCAAGATGCCCAGGGGGGTAAAGAGACCCAGTACTTC
CASSQDAQGGKETQYF
>TRBV7-8|-|TRBJ1-1|-
TGTGCCAGCAGCTTAGGGTGGTTCCTCAACACTGAAGCTTTCTTT
CASSLGWFLNTEAFF
>TRBV20-1|few|TRBJ2-7|-
TGCAGTGCTGCCCTTGAGACATTCCTCTACGAGCAGTACTTC
CSAALETFLYEQYF
>TRBV12-3/TRBV12-4|-|TRBJ1-1|TRBD1
TGTGCCAGCAACTCCGGGACAGGGATGAACACTGAAGCTTTCTTT
CASNSGTGMNTEAFF
>TRBV3-1|-|TRBJ1-5|TRBD1
TGTGCCAGCAGCCAGAGCCGGGACAGGAATCAGCCCCAGCATTTT
CASSQSRDRNQPQHF
>TRBV13|many|TRBJ2-5|TRBD1
TGTGCCAGCAGCGCTGGACAGGGTTTGGAGACCCAGTACTTC
CASSAGQGLETQYF
>TRBV20-1|few|TRBJ2-1|TRBD2
TGCAGTGCTAGAGCCCTAATAGCGGGGGGTATGAATGAGCAGTTCTTC
CSARALIAGGMNEQFF
>TRBV6-2/TRBV6-3|-|TRBJ2-7|TRBD2
TGTGCCAGCACTTCCCCGACTAGCAGCGAGTCCTACGAGCAGTACTTC
CASTSPTSSESYEQYF
>TRBV4-1|many|TRBJ2-1|TRBD1
TGCGCCAGCAGCCAAGATTCAGGGGGCTGGGGTGAGCAGTTCTTC
CASSQDSGGWGEQFF
>TRBV29-1|many|TRBJ2-1|-
TGCAGCGTTGAATTGTGGGACTCCCCCTACAATGAGCAGTTCTTC
CSVELWDSPYNEQFF
>TRBV29-1|-|TRBJ2-5|-
TGCAGCGCCGGTAGCGAAATCCAAGAGACCCAGTACTTC
CSAGSEIQETQYF
>TRBV19|-|TRBJ2-3|TRBD1
TGTGCCAGTAGTATGGGCTTCGGGACAGGGTTAACAGATACGCAGTATTTT
CASSMGFGTGLTDTQYF
>TRBV2|-|TRBJ1-1|TRBD1
TGTGCCAGCAGAGTCAACAGGGGGAACACTGAAGCTTTCTTT
CASRVNRGNTEAFF
>TRBV12-3/TRBV12-4|few|TRBJ1-5|TRBD1
TGTGCCAGCAGCAATCTTCGACAGGGATTATACCAGCCCCAGCATTTT
CASSNLRQGLYQPQHF
>TRBV20-1|-|TRBJ2-5|-
TGCAGTGCTAGATGGAGGACAGCTCAAGAGACCCAGTACTTC
CSARWRTAQETQYF
>TRBV6-5|-|TRBJ2-2|TRBD1
TGTGCCAGCAGTTATGGGTACCGGGACAGGTCCACCGGGGAGCTGTTTTTT
CASSYGYRDRSTGELFF
>TRBV20-1|medium-sized|TRBJ2-7|-
TGCAGTGCTGTCACCCGGGAACCCTACGAGCAGTACTTC
CSAVTREPYEQYF
>TRBV2|-|TRBJ1-1|-
TGTGCCAGCAACCGGGGTCGAATGAACACTGAAGCTTTCTTT
CASNRGRMNTEAFF
>TRBV12-3/TRBV12-4|many|TRBJ2-7|TRBD1
TGTGCCAGCAGCCCCGGGACAGGGTCGGGGGAGCAGTACTTC
CASSPGTGSGEQYF
>TRBV5-5|many|TRBJ2-3|TRBD2
TGTGCCAGCAGCTCAACTGGACTAGTCACTCGGGATACGCAGTATTTT
CASSSTGLVTRDTQYF
>TRBV12-3/TRBV12-4|-|TRBJ1-6|-
TGTGCCAGCAGAGGGGAGCAGATAGGTTCACCCCTCCACTTT
CASRGEQIGSPLHF
>TRBV12-3/TRBV12-4|few|TRBJ2-3|-
TGTGCCAGCAGTTTCGTCCCCGGTACCACAGATACGCAGTATTTT
CASSFVPGTTDTQYF
>TRBV6-5|-|TRBJ2-5|-
TGTGCCAGCAGTTTCTTGATTTCCCAAGAGACCCAGTACTTC
CASSFLISQETQYF
>TRBV16|few|TRBJ2-7|-
TGTGCCAGCAGCCAATCCCCAGCGCACTACCCCCACGAGCAGTACTTC
CASSQSPAHYPHEQYF